A single sample gave rise to the 17 T cell receptor beta chains below, sequenced in a study of T cells in Graves' hyperthyroidism and ophthalmopathy. It was RNA transcripts that yielded the amplified TCR beta CDR3 regions. With the HTBI primer set, the TCR CDR3 went through a first round of RT-PCR. MiXCR, applied by TCRdb to the multiplex PCR reads, yields one record per CDR3 protein. The table lists 600,000 to 650,000 distinct CDR3 sequences, around 15% of them singletons, with approximately 3.8% in the top ten. The specimen sequenced was blood. Every receptor here comes from a woman aged 25 to 39 with Graves' hyperthyroidism.

Notes on this clonotype: One junction end disagrees with the germline gene, perhaps due to a read error. The chain employs TRBV5-1 and TRBJ2-7; TRBD2 matches at 8 bases. The CDR3 is 15 amino acids. Germline V CDR1 and CDR2: SGHRS, YFSETQ. The DNA for the CDR3 is TGCGCCAGCAGCTTGGAACCGGGAGGGGGATACGAGCAGGACTTC. Its translation is CASSLEPGGGYEQDF.

The V call is TRBV29-1, the J call TRBJ2-7; 10 bases match TRBD2. V lost 1 base to trimming and J lost 4 bases; unmatched junction nucleotides: 13. Germline V gene data show CDR1 as SQVTM and CDR2 as ANQGSEA. The CDR3 runs 17 residues. Here the CDR3 DNA reads TGCAGCGTTGAAGTAGTTAGCGGGAGGCAGGCGGGATACGAGCAGTACTTC. Its protein product is CSVEVVSGRQAGYEQYF.

This clonotype came up many times. The chain links TRBV7-9 to TRBJ2-7; D gene uncertain. This CDR3 has 12 residues. Germline CDR1 reads SEHNR; CDR2 reads FQNEAQ (reference sequence). Between the trimmed V and J ends, which lost 1 base and 7 bases, there was a span of 8 bases. The CDR3 here is CASSLVFREQYF. The DNA for the CDR3 is TGTGCCAGCAGCTTAGTCTTTCGGGAGCAGTACTTC.

This clonotype occurred many times. The rearrangement joins TRBV2 to TRBJ2-7; TRBD1 matches 8 bases. V lost 4 bases, J lost 0 bases, and 5 bases stayed unmatched. Germline V CDR1 and CDR2: SNHLY, FYNNEI. CDR3 length: 15 residues. The CDR3 here is CASSGQGYSSYEQYF. Written as DNA, the CDR3 is TGTGCCAGCAGTGGACAGGGGTACAGCTCCTACGAGCAGTACTTC. Full variable domain (rest looked up from reference TRBV2 and TRBJ2-7): EPEVTQTPSHQVTQMGQEVILRCVPISNHLYFYWYRQILGQKVEFLVSFYNNEISEKSEIFDDQFSVERPDGSNFTLKIRSTKLEDSAMYFCASSGQGYSSYEQYFGPGTRLTVT.

The sample holds a few counts of this clonotype. The rearrangement links TRBV5-6 to TRBJ2-7, with 9 bases that match TRBD1. The V gene end was trimmed by 3 bases and the J gene end by 10 bases; junction bases not matched to a gene: 8. Germline V CDR1 and CDR2: SGHDT, YYEEEE. The CDR3 spans 13 residues. Written as DNA, the CDR3 is TGTGCCAGCAGCTGGGGGCGGACAGGGGAACAGTACTTC. Protein sequence: CASSWGRTGEQYF.

The sample holds many counts of this clonotype. The chain is built from TRBV6-2 or TRBV6-3 and TRBJ2-1; D gene uncertain. V shed 8 bases and J shed 4 bases, with 12 bases lying between them. The CDR3 runs 13 residues. Germline V gene lookup returns CDR1 MNHEY and CDR2 SVGEGT. CDR3 DNA: TGTGCCAGCGGGCGCCCGAATTACAATGAGCAGTTCTTC. Its translation is CASGRPNYNEQFF.

The CDR3 region has the DNA TGCGCCAGCAGCCAAGGGACAGCCCGTGGAAACACCATATATTTT. Its protein is CASSQGTARGNTIYF. The chain combines TRBV4-3 with TRBJ1-3, with D maybe TRBD1 (6 bases). This CDR3 spans 15 amino acids. CDR1 and CDR2 from the germline V gene are LGHNA and YSLEER. Trimming left V 1 base short and J 3 bases short, with 10 bases between.

This clonotype was seen many times. The V call is TRBV27, the J call TRBJ2-5; D is perhaps TRBD1 or TRBD2 (5 bases each). V was cut by 2 bases and J by 4 bases, with 11 bases left in between. There are 14 residues in the CDR3. In germline, CDR1 is MNHEY, CDR2 SMNVEV (reference sequence). CDR3: CASSLVGVGETQYF. The CDR3, as DNA: TGTGCCAGCAGTTTAGTGGGGGTAGGAGAGACCCAGTACTTC.

In the case of this clonotype: A clone one base away is much larger, so this may be a read error. This chain connects TRBV6-2 or TRBV6-3 to TRBJ2-5, with 7 bases that match TRBD2. The CDR3 is made up of 14 amino acids. From germline, CDR1 is MNHEY and CDR2 SVGEGT. Trimming at V came to 7 bases and at J to 5 bases, leaving 10 bases not matched to a gene. CDR3 nucleotide sequence: TGTGCCAGCACCATACGGGGGGTTTCGGAGACCCAGTACTTC. Translated: CASTIRGVSETQYF.

The chain has TRBV29-1 and TRBJ2-7; 10 bases are a match to TRBD1. The CDR3 contains 14 residues. V shed 5 bases and J 2 bases; nucleotides not matched to a gene: 6. Germline assignment: CDR1 SQVTM and CDR2 ANQGSEA. The CDR3 coding sequence is TGCAGCGTTCCCGGGACAGGGGTCCCCTACGAGCAGTACTTC. Translation gives CSVPGTGVPYEQYF.

V and J are TRBV10-2 and TRBJ2-3; 9 bases map to TRBD2. Per the germline V gene, CDR1 is WSHSY and CDR2 is SAAADI. There are 15 residues in the CDR3. V gave up 7 bases and J gave up 0 bases; unmatched junction bases: 5. DNA of the CDR3: TGCGCCAGCATTAGCGGGAGTTCTAGCACAGATACGCAGTATTTT. Its translation is CASISGSSSTDTQYF.

This clonotype was recorded at least ten times. The chain carries TRBV9 and TRBJ1-1; 11 bases fit TRBD1. Germline V gene lookup returns CDR1 SGDLS and CDR2 YYNGEE. V lost 3 bases to trimming and J lost 3 bases; unmatched junction nucleotides: 10. The CDR3 is 17 residues long. The CDR3 loop is CASSENPDRGRDTEAFF. CDR3 sequence (DNA): TGTGCCAGCAGCGAGAACCCGGACAGGGGGCGGGACACTGAAGCTTTCTTT.

This clonotype was observed a handful of times. V and J are TRBV28 and TRBJ2-7; D uncertain. In germline, CDR1 is MDHEN, CDR2 SYDVKM. This CDR3 is 13 amino acids long. The V end lost 2 bases, the J end lost 6 bases, and 11 bases lay between the germline ends. The CDR3 sequence: CASSLGPAAEQYF. DNA for the CDR3: TGTGCCAGCAGTTTAGGACCCGCCGCCGAGCAGTACTTC.

This clonotype showed up many times. The V call is TRBV3-1, the J call TRBJ2-2, with 7 bases lining up with TRBD2. This CDR3 spans 15 amino acids. J was trimmed by 0 bases and V by 7 bases; bases with no gene match: 5. The germline gives CDR1 LGHDT, CDR2 YNNKEL (reference sequence). Here the CDR3 DNA reads TGTGCCAGCACCCCGACTAGCACGAACACCGGGGAGCTGTTTTTT. Encoded protein: CASTPTSTNTGELFF.

Details on this clonotype: The junction does not match germline at one end; this may be a read error. The chain has TRBV7-9 and TRBJ1-5; D possibly corresponds to TRBD1 (5 bases). This CDR3 has 13 amino acids. Germline CDR1 SEHNR, CDR2 FQNEAQ (reference sequence). CDR3 in amino acids: CASSLDGAQTQHF. The CDR3 DNA sequence: TGTGCCAGCAGCTTAGATGGGGCTCAGACCCAGCATTTT.

This clonotype occurred many times. This chain links TRBV3-1 with TRBJ2-7; D ambiguous. CDR1 is LGHDT, CDR2 YNNKEL, per germline (reference sequence). Deletions cut 4 bases from V and 3 bases from J, with 7 bases between. The CDR3 is made up of 12 amino acids. This CDR3 is CASSPNGYEQYF. The CDR3 coding sequence is TGTGCCAGCAGCCCCAACGGCTACGAGCAGTACTTC.

This clonotype has just a few counts. The chain recombines TRBV20-1 with TRBJ2-2, with a possible D match to TRBD2 (7 bases). CDR3 size: 17 residues. The ends were cut back, 0 bases at V and 1 base at J, with 15 bases in the middle. The germline V gene has CDR1 DFQATT and CDR2 SNEGSKA (reference sequence). For the CDR3, the DNA is TGCAGTGCTAGAGATCGGAAGGGGGGGGGGAACACCGGGGAGCTGTTTTTT. Translation: CSARDRKGGGNTGELFF.